This T cell receptor beta chain was sequenced for a study of T cell repertoires in cytomegalovirus infection. Study-wide context: HLA-C-restricted CMV epitopes, recently identified, and well-studied HLA-B-restricted ones were used by the study. The public TCR beta signatures pointed to both CMV infection and matching HLA type.

This clonotype was counted a few times. The antigen is undetermined. Trimming shortened V by 1 base and J by 0 bases, and 14 bases separated the two germline ends. The germline gives CDR1 SGHVS, CDR2 FQNEAQ. CDR3 length equals 17 residues. TCRdb passed the reads through MiXCR, listing each CDR3 protein once. The repertoire has approximately 590,000 distinct CDR3 sequences, approximately 40% of them found once; the top ten carry around 48%. Study outcomes and limitations: Ex vivo responses were dominated by HLA-C-restricted CMV-specific TCR beta clonotypes. Of the TCR beta families, the public ones yielded a cumulative frequency that identified carriers of CMV plus the relevant HLA.

This chain links TRBV7-8 with TRBJ2-3; D not certain. The sample was cultured PBMCs, taken from culture after CMV antigen stimulation. This clonotype was obtained from a human donor in good health (CMV status not recorded). Some clones in this sample may be carry-over from other donors' samples. As DNA, the CDR3 is TGTGCCAGCAGCTTAGGATGGGCAAAAATGAGCACAGATACGCAGTATTTT. It specifies CASSLGWAKMSTDTQYF.